This TCR beta chain was sequenced during a study of OX40 agonist ivuxolimab in advanced cancers. A note on this clone: Antigen: not known.

Libraries were prepared by immunoSEQ multiplex PCR; TCRdb keeps only in-frame clonotypes and omits some of them. The data contain around 79,000 clones, 80% to 95% of them singletons. Between the trimmed V and J ends, which lost 2 bases and 0 bases, there was a span of 10 bases. This CDR3 has 15 residues. Germline assignment: CDR1 PRHDT and CDR2 FYEKMQ (reference sequence). Whole-study findings and limits: In the 0.1 to 3.0 mg/kg range, CD4+ and CD8+ blood T cells had expanded clonally by week 6. Determination of antigen specificity was not performed for the expanded peripheral T cells.

The rearrangement joins TRBV13 to TRBJ1-1; a possible D gene is TRBD1 (5 bases). This sequence was found in an adult with an advanced solid tumor such as melanoma, head and neck, liver or kidney cancer. Here the sequenced sample was CD4+ or CD8+ T cells sorted from blood, taken in a trial of the OX40 agonist ivuxolimab. The chain's CDR3 is CASSLTGLMNTEAFF. CDR3 nucleotides: TGTGCCAGCAGCTTAACAGGTTTGATGAACACTGAAGCTTTCTTT.